This TCR beta chain was sequenced during a study of technical replicates of blood from several donors. The repertoire was sequenced with immunoSEQ multiplex PCR; TCRdb's copy has only in-frame clones and lacks some. The table includes about 12,000 clones, 85% to 95% detected once. The CDR3 is 16 amino acids. V trimming: 1 base; J trimming: 2 bases; junction bases outside the gene matches: 6. Germline values: CDR1 SGHRS, CDR2 YFSETQ. The TCR was taken from a human donor in good health. The chain uses TRBV5-1 and TRBJ1-5, with TRBD1 identical over 7 bases. The specimen sequenced was PBMCs. The CDR3 DNA is TGCGCCAGCAGCTTGACAGGGGTGGGAGGCAATCAGCCCCAGCATTTT. It is translated as CASSLTGVGGNQPQHF.